This TCR beta chain originates from a study of persistence of HIV-infected CD4 T cells. As for the study in general: Up to about 200 mL blood was drawn at multiple time points; a couple of donors had single-time leukapheresis.

The libraries were made with immunoSEQ version 4 in survey mode. Profiled with immunoSEQ multiplex PCR; TCRdb holds only in-frame clones, not every one. Among some 30,000 clones, less than 75% were seen once, and the ten largest hold roughly 1.3%. As concerns this clone: The antigen is not known.

Overlapping HIV-1 Gag 15-mer peptides at around 0.91 ug per peptide per mL were used. CD4+ T cells upregulating both CD40 ligand and CD69 were sorted as responding cells. Study findings and constraints: Compared with CD3/CD28-stimulated cells, CMV- and Gag-responding cells showed lower TCRbeta richness.

CDR1 and CDR2 (germline): SEHNR, FQNEAQ (reference sequence). V shed 4 bases and J 3 bases; nucleotides not matched to a gene: 10. There are 16 residues in the CDR3. This rearrangement joins TRBV7-9 to TRBJ2-3; TRBD2 agrees at 7 bases. This sample comprised CD4+ T cells sorted from PBMCs after approximately 19-hour stimulation, obtained from a patient who received antiretroviral therapy. The TCR comes from an adult man with HIV who was CMV-seropositive. CDR3 coding DNA: TGTGCCAGCAGCTCCGGGGGAGGGGCGAGGACAGATACGCAGTATTTT. Translating it yields CASSSGGGARTDTQYF.